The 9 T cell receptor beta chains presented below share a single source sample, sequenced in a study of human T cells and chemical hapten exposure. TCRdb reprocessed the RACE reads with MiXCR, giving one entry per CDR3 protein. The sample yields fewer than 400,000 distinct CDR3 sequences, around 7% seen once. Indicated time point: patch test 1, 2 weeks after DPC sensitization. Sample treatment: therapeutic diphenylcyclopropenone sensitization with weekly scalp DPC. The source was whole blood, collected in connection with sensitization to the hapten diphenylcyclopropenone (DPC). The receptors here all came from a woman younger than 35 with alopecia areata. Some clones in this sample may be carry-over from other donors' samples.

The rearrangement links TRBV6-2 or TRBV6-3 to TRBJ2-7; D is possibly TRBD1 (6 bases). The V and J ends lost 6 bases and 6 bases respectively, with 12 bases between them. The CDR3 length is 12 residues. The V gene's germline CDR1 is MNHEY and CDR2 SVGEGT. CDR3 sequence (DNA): TGTGCCAGCAGCAGAGGACAGCTCGAGCAGTACTTC. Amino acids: CASSRGQLEQYF.

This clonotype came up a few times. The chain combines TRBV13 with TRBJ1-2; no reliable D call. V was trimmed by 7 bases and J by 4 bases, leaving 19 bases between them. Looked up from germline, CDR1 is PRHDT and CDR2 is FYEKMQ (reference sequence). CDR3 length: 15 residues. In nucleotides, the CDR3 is TGTGCCAGCAATCTCCGCCAGCCACCTTTCTATGGCTACACCTTC. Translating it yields CASNLRQPPFYGYTF. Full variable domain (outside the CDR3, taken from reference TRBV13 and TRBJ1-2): AAGVIQSPRHLIKEKRETATLKCYPIPRHDTVYWYQQGPGQDPQFLISFYEKMQSDKGSIPDRFSAQQFSDYHSELNMSSLELGDSALYFCASNLRQPPFYGYTFGSGTRLTVV.

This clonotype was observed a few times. CDR3 bases: TGCGCCAGCAGCTTAGCGGGGCGGCGAGATACGCAGTATTTT. This encodes CASSLAGRRDTQYF. This chain connects TRBV5-1 to TRBJ2-3, with TRBD2 matching over 7 bases. Germline CDR1 reads SGHRS; CDR2 reads YFSETQ. V dropped 2 bases and J dropped 5; count of bases not matched to a gene: 5. The CDR3 is 14 amino acids.

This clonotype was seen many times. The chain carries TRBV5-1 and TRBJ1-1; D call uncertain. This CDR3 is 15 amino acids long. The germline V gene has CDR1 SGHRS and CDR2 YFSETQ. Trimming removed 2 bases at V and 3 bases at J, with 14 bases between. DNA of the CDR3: TGCGCCAGCAGCTTTGGGGAAACTAGTTACACTGAAGCTTTCTTT. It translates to CASSFGETSYTEAFF.

The CDR3 region has the DNA TGTGCCAGCAGCCTATATGGGACAGGGGGCGTCCCGACCCCCTACGAGCAGTACTTC. This encodes CASSLYGTGGVPTPYEQYF. This chain links TRBV4-2 with TRBJ2-7; 12 nucleotides line up with TRBD1. With V trimmed by 4 bases and J by 2 bases, 15 bases remained unmatched. The CDR3 contains 19 residues. Germline values: CDR1 LGHNA, CDR2 YNFKEQ.

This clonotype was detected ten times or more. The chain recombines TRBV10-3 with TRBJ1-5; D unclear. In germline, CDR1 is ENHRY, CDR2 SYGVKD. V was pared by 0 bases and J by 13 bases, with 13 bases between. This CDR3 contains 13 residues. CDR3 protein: CAISESTAYEQHF. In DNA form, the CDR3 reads TGTGCCATCAGTGAGTCAACAGCGTACGAGCAGCATTTT.

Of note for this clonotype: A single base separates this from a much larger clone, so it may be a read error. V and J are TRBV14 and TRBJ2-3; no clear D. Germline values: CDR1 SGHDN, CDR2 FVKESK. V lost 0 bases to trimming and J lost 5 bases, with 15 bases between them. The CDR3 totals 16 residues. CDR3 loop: CASSQDLSTTGDTQYF. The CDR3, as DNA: TGTGCCAGCAGCCAAGATCTGTCGACAACCGGAGATACGCAGTATTTT.

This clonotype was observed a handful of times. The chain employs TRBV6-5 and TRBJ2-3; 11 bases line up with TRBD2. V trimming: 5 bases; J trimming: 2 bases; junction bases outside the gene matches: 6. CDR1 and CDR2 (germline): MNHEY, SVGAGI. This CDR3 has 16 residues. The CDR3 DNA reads TGTGCCAGCAGTCCCGGGACTAGCGGCTCCACAGATACGCAGTATTTT. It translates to CASSPGTSGSTDTQYF.

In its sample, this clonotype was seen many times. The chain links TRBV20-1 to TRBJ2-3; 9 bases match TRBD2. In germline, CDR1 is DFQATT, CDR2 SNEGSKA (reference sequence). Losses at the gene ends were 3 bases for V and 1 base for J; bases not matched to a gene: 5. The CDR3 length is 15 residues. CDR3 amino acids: CSASLAGDGTDTQYF. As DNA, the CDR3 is TGCAGTGCTAGCTTAGCGGGGGATGGCACAGATACGCAGTATTTT.